This TCR beta chain was sequenced for a study of neurological immune-mediated disorders. TCRdb processed the 5' RACE reads anew with MiXCR; each CDR3 protein has one entry. The sample carries 75,000 to 80,000 distinct CDR3 sequences, 5% to 6% recorded once. This clonotype showed up many times. Its ends do not fully match the called genes, so a read error is possible. There are 12 residues in the CDR3. Germline values: CDR1 SGHRS, CDR2 YFSETQ. The chain employs TRBV5-1 and TRBJ1-1; 8 positions agree with TRBD1. Input material: PBMCs. The receptor's source is a woman in her twenties or thirties with multiple sclerosis. CDR3 residues: CASSSTWTGSVF. The DNA of the CDR3 is TGCGCCAGCAGCTCAACTTGGACAGGGTCGGTCTTT.